The entry that follows covers one TCR beta chain sequence. A COVID-19 case had been met by exposed participants during the 2 weeks before study entry. The sample belongs to a study of blood T cell repertoires in COVID-19. Per the study methods: Nucleated cell counts were estimated from reference gene primer amplification. Sequencing used immunoSEQ multiplex PCR; TCRdb keeps in-frame clones, though not all of them. V and J calls and clone size are copied from that table; D and trimming were computed from the DNA. The data show 300,000 to 350,000 clones, about 88% seen once. J lost 5 bases, V lost 2 bases, and 5 bases had no gene match. The CDR3 length is 14 residues.

The rearrangement joins TRBV23-1 to TRBJ2-7; 8 bases match TRBD2. TRBV23-1 is noted as an ORF with a role that remains uncertain. Sequenced input: PBMCs or T cells enriched from blood (not recorded which). This TCR came from a young woman who had been exposed to COVID-19. The CDR3 region is CASSQRAGADEQYF. CDR3 DNA: TGCGCCAGCAGTCAACGAGCGGGAGCCGACGAGCAGTACTTC.